This T cell receptor beta chain was found in a study of blood T cell repertoires in COVID-19. Study background: Researchers got acute and convalescent COVID-19 samples from the United States, Italy and Spain. T cells, B-cell-depleted T cells, or PBMCs supplied cDNA or gDNA.

The authors' processing: Amplifying reference gene primers gave estimates of nucleated cell counts. Some clones are missing from TCRdb's copy, which holds only in-frame ones; the method was immunoSEQ multiplex PCR. D and trimming were read from the DNA, whereas the V and J calls and clone size are those reported in that table. Of about 180,000 clones in the sample, about 81% were seen once. The V gene's germline CDR1 is SGHRS and CDR2 YFSETQ. The CDR3 has 15 amino acids. V was pared by 0 bases and J by 4 bases, with 6 bases of the junction left unmatched. This receptor was taken from a woman of 80 years or more with COVID-19, enrolled during active disease. V is TRBV5-1 and J is TRBJ2-7; 8 bases fit TRBD1. The sample was peripheral blood. The CDR3 nucleotides are TGCGCCAGCAGCTTGGTGCAGGGGGCTGGGTACGAGCAGTACTTC. It encodes CASSLVQGAGYEQYF.